The present T cell receptor (beta chain) was sequenced within a study of cytomegalovirus exposure and HLA in healthy donors (dated by TCRdb to between 2016 and 2019). Describing the broader study: In an earlier analysis of fewer than 750 of the donors, 250 to 300 Gb of sequence data and 90 million to 120 million unique TCR beta sequences from 180 million or so T cells were reported. An early release that covered roughly 600 HLA-typed donors contained approximately 320 gigabases of sequencing data and about 93 million unique TCR sequences. Among the roughly 400 genotyped donors, about 85% belonged to the genetic ancestry cluster associated with self-reported Caucasian donors. The study aimed to test whether signatures of past pathogen exposure could be identified by cataloging public T cell receptors. Using immunosequencing, the study profiled T cell repertoires from 550 to 750 subjects and related those repertoires to cytomegalovirus serostatus. Besides the first cohort of roughly 700 subjects, a separate validation cohort made up of 120 or so different subjects was used. High-throughput TCR immunosequencing, statistical association of individual TCRs with disease status, and machine learning were combined to predict cytomegalovirus infection status. A later analysis re-analyzed previously published TCR beta repertoires from 666 donors and added high-resolution HLA genotyping to study TCR occurrence patterns. The later analysis used no new phenotypic data to find candidate immune exposures, relying instead on TCR beta sequences and their occurrence across donors. To decide whether each TCR beta V gene segment behaved as functional or pseudogenic, an earlier analysis of approximately 620 of the donors relied on high-throughput TCR beta sequencing. Donor age, sex, ethnicity and CMV serostatus were compiled together with the repertoire data. A later genetic analysis took genome-wide SNP genotypes for about 65% of the roughly 670 donors and used that subset as a discovery cohort. Every discovery cohort repertoire had been produced on one sequencing platform. HLA typing included class I and class II loci at four-digit resolution. Typing coverage differed by locus: A, B, C, DRB1 and DQB1 were typed in roughly 620-630 donors, DQA1 in about 500, DPA1 in around 580, and DPB1 in approximately 450. Roughly 5 DR-DQ haplotypes were handled as single units for association and clustering, since linkage in the cohort was strong. Among about 410 genotyped donors of the cohort, an average of approximately 240,000 unique TCR beta nucleotide sequences was sequenced per donor, of which about 18% were non-productive. The full study reports these points: A further reported finding was that TCR beta sequences accurately predicted the HLA-A and HLA-B alleles for most subjects in the first cohort. Most TCR sequences were seen in very few donors, while some public TCRs were found in many individuals. Cytomegalovirus status was reported to be diagnosed by the classifier with high specificity and sensitivity in both the original and validation cohorts. In an earlier analysis of a few hundred of the donors, most TCR beta V segments were observed in productive rearrangements about 87% or about 30% of the time, broadly matching IMGT annotations. Some IMGT-functional V segments, including TRBV6-2 and TRBV6-3, could not be told apart with the 87-base-pair reads, so those segments were excluded. A later analysis found that most CMV-associated TCR beta chains appeared HLA-restricted, with HLA associations seemingly driven largely by CMV exposure. Correlated functional status among segregating V segments might reflect linkage disequilibrium, but an unknown experimental factor could not be ruled out. Sequencing depth was assumed to be roughly uniform across donors in the presence/absence analyses, though that assumption may not hold. Only TCR beta chains were sequenced in this cohort, and the absence of alpha or paired-chain data limited detectable features. In a later analysis, HLA-associated TCR beta chains were found to be more clonally expanded and to have lower generation probabilities than equally common non-associated chains. About 15 rarely observed V segments, including chromosome 9 orphons, were excluded from the earlier analysis of 550 to 700 of the donors because counts were too low. It was suggested by the authors that the approach could potentially be generalized to other disease states and immunological phenotypes. According to a later analysis, TCR association rates differed among HLA loci, with DRB1 alleles showing the most associated TCRs and HLA-C alleles showing the fewest. A few of the identified cytomegalovirus-associated TCR beta chains were confirmed in vitro to be specific for cytomegalovirus antigens. Specific HLA alleles were associated with 15,000 to 20,000 TCR beta sequences at a false discovery rate of 0.05 in a later analysis. In the study, approximately 150 TCR beta chains were listed as associated with cytomegalovirus. According to a later analysis, parvovirus B19, influenza, CMV and Epstein-Barr virus appeared linked to several top co-occurrence clusters. A later genetic analysis associated a missense DCLRE1C variant with V-gene and J-gene trimming of TCR beta chains, and an independent cohort replicated the association. A later genetic analysis reported fewer N-insertions in productive TCRs among donors in an Asian-associated ancestry cluster than the roughly 700-donor mean. Because HLA typing was missing for some donors at each locus, association tests included only the typed subset. Strong co-occurrence of HLA alleles, especially DR and DQ, made assigning TCR associations to individual alleles difficult. The sequencing pipeline was judged likely to have produced a cluster of highly shared sequence variants as a technical artifact. Immune exposure information for the cohort was limited to CMV serostatus.

The cohort comprised several hundred healthy bone marrow donors. All cohort members were sampled while nominally healthy, although unrecorded immune exposures were likely present. CMV serostatus was recorded as positive for about 300 and negative for about 50% of the roughly 700 cohort members, whereas no CMV serostatus was recorded for the donor in question. A peripheral blood sample was collected from each donor, and TCR beta sequencing was performed on peripheral blood mononuclear cells. Genomic DNA extraction from the blood cell samples was performed with the Qiagen DNeasy Blood Extraction Kit. Library creation used the immunoSEQ multiplex PCR assay. For the multiplex PCR, a mixture combining 60 forward primers for TCR Vbeta segments and 13 reverse primers for TCR Jbeta segments was used. The CDR3 region of rearranged TCR beta genes was amplified from genomic DNA by a multiplex PCR assay. Amplified TCR beta libraries were sequenced as 87-base-pair reads on the Illumina HiSeq System. Regarding the original processing steps: A later analysis counted 75 million to 100 million unique TCR beta chains across the 550 to 750 repertoires, and around 12 million of these chains were shared by at least two donors. Raw reads were error-corrected and collapsed into unique sequences with a nearest-neighbor algorithm that merged closely related sequences to remove PCR and sequencing errors. To assign V, D and J gene segments, CDR3 sequences were aligned to IMGT reference sequences. For a sequence to be retained, at least a six-nucleotide match to both a V gene segment and a J gene segment was required. Rearrangements were classified as productive when the CDR3 lacked stop codons and remained in frame with V and J, and all other rearrangements were classified as non-productive. Following IMGT convention, CDR3 was defined as the stretch from the second conserved V-encoded cysteine to the conserved J-encoded phenylalanine. The earlier analysis of approximately 590 of the donors excluded any sequence lacking an unambiguous match to a single V gene segment. In an earlier analysis of about 590 of the donors, a V segment was called functional when productive rearrangements were above 56.7%, and segregating when the standard deviation between donors exceeded 5%. A statistical classification framework was built to diagnose cytomegalovirus status from the catalog of TCR beta chain sequences. In a later analysis, V and J genes were assigned by comparing TCR nucleotide sequences against IMGT/GENE-DB human TR gene sequences. A later analysis assigned CDR3 sequences and most-parsimonious VDJ recombination scenarios with the TCRdist pipeline. In a later analysis, every TCR beta chain was defined by the combination of its CDR3 amino acid sequence and its V-gene family, and reads without a unique V-gene family were dropped. In a later analysis, some 600 highly shared, low-generation-probability nucleotide sequences were removed to address suspected cross-contamination and a sequencing artifact. For each public chain, a later analysis derived a clonal expansion index from normalized ranks of inferred template counts within each repertoire. Generation probabilities in a later analysis came from a VDJ recombination model fitted to out-of-frame rearrangements, and those results were checked against IGoR. In a later analysis, TCR-TCR, TCR-HLA and TCR-CMV co-occurrence was scored with hypergeometric tests, and a repertoire-size bias correction was applied to TCR pairs. To estimate false discovery rates, a later analysis permuted the HLA or CMV assignments 20 times. In a later analysis, co-occurring TCRs were grouped with DBSCAN, and TCRdist sequence similarity was added when clustering was performed within HLA-allele-positive subsets. Repertoires with fewer than 30,000 or more than 120,000 public chains were left out of co-occurrence clustering, as were a handful of repertoires with anomalous nucleotide sharing. Imported from immuneACCESS, the table was reduced by TCRdb to in-frame sequences with V and J called. These copies leave out some clones; in studies compared against another copy, an unresolved V gene accounts for under half, and the cause of the remainder is not known. V, J and clone size are those of that table, while D and trimming were read from the DNA. Counted in this sample were approximately 150,000 clones; about four fifths of them appeared once. The ten largest account for under 4% of the sample.

The CDR3 runs 14 residues from the cysteine to the phenylalanine. Solely the CDR3 DNA is kept, with 42 bases framed from the first base. Looking up the germline V gene yields CDR1 SGHRS and CDR2 YFSETQ. The junction carries 7 bases between V and J, which are trimmed by 0 bases and 0 bases respectively. Remarks on this clone: This receptor's antigen is unknown. Base qualities are not provided; no much larger clone lies one nucleotide away.

Material for sequencing was PBMCs. The receptor was derived from a human donor in good health. Recombination linked TRBV5-1 to TRBJ2-7; there is no confident call for the D gene. The CDR3 in this case is CASSLDPVSYEQYF. The DNA sequence follows: TGCGCCAGCAGCTTGGATCCAGTCTCCTACGAGCAGTACTTC.